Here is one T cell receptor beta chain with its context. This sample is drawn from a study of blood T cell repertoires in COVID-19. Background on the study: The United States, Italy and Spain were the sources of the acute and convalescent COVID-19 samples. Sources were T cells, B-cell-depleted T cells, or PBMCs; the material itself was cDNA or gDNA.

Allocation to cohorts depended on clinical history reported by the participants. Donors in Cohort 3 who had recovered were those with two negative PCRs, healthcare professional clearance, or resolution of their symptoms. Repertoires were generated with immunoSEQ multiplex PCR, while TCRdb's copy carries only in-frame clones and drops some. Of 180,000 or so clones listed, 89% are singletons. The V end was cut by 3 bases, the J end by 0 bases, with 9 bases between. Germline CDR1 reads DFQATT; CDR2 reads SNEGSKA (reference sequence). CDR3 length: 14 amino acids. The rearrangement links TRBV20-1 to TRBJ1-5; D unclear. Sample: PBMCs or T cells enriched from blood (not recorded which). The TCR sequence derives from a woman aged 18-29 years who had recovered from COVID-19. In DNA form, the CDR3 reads TGCAGTGCTAGTTCCCTCTATAGCAATCAGCCCCAGCATTTT. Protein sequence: CSASSLYSNQPQHF.